The TCR beta chain described here comes from a study of blood T cell repertoires in COVID-19. Study-level background: Material from acute and convalescent COVID-19 was sourced from the United States, Italy and Spain. In each case, the material was cDNA or gDNA derived from T cells, B-cell-depleted T cells, or PBMCs.

Germline CDR1 and CDR2: SQVTM and ANQGSEA. The CDR3 is 12 amino acids. Trimming removed 3 bases from V and 5 bases from J, with 11 bases in between. The authors' processing: Using reference gene primer amplification, nucleated cell counts were estimated. TCRdb's table, derived via immunoSEQ multiplex PCR, lists solely in-frame clones and lacks some. V and J calls and clone size are given by that table; D and trimming were obtained from the DNA. In the table there are 180,000 or so clones, less than 80% of which are singletons. Sequencing was performed on peripheral blood. The rearrangement uses TRBV29-1 and TRBJ2-7; tentatively, D is TRBD1 (6 bases). The TCR sequence derives from a man aged 45 to 65 who had recovered from COVID-19. The CDR3 here is CSVEGAADEQYF. In DNA form, the CDR3 reads TGCAGCGTTGAGGGGGCAGCCGACGAGCAGTACTTC.